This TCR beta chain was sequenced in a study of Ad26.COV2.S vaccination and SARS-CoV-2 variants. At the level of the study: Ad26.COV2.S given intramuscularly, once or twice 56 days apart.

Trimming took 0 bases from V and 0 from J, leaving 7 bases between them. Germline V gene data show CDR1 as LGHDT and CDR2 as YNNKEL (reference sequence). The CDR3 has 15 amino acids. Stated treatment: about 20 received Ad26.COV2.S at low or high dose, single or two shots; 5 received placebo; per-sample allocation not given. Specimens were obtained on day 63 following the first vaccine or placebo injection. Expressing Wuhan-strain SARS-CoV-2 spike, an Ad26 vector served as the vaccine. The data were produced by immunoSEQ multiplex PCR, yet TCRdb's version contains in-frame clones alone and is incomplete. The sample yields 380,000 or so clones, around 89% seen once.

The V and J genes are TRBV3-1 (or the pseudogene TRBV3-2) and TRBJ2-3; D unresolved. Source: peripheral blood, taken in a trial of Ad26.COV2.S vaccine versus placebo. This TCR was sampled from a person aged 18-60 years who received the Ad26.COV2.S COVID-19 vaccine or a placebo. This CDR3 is CASSQDSSSTDTQYF. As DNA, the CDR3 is TGTGCCAGCAGCCAAGACTCTTCTAGCACAGATACGCAGTATTTT.